The 21 T cell receptor beta chains given below trace back to one sample, sequenced in a study of HIV-infected children after antiretroviral therapy interruption. As for treatment: PENTA 11 planned treatment interruption arm or continuous ART arm. Unique molecular identifiers were included in an RNA-based 3' RACE TCR library. TCRdb reprocessed the 3' RACE reads via MiXCR and lists one record per CDR3 protein. The data contain about 86,000 distinct CDR3 sequences, under 8% of them singletons. Sequences were derived from CD45RA+ CD4+ T cells from PBMCs, pooled from several time points, sampled from a donor given antiretroviral therapy, either interrupted or continuous. Subset reported: naive CD4+ CD45RA+ CD45RO- T cells. The receptors here all came from a pool of human donors with HIV.

Notes on this clonotype: A much larger clonotype is one base distant, so this may be a read error. The V and J genes are TRBV19 and TRBJ2-4; no clear D. Germline V gene sequence: CDR1 LNHDA, CDR2 SQIVND (reference sequence). This CDR3 comprises 17 residues. CDR3 DNA sequence: TGTGCCGGTAGTATAGGCAGCCTGTCCCTAGCCAAAAACATTCAGTACTTC. This gives the protein CAGSIGSLSLAKNIQYF.

This clonotype was counted many times. This rearrangement joins TRBV6-1 to TRBJ1-6, with D unresolved. The germline V gene has CDR1 MNHNS and CDR2 SASEGT. V was pared by 0 bases and J by 12 bases, with 12 bases between. The CDR3 has 14 amino acids. This chain's CDR3 is CASSEARGDQPLHF. CDR3 nucleotides: TGTGCCAGCAGTGAAGCGCGCGGGGATCAACCCCTCCACTTT.

This clonotype was recorded a few times. The chain joins TRBV5-1 to TRBJ2-3; tentatively, D is TRBD2 (5 bases). V was pared by 0 bases and J by 4 bases, with 18 bases between. From germline, CDR1 is SGHRS and CDR2 YFSETQ. This CDR3 is 17 amino acids long. The CDR3 DNA follows: TGCGCCAGCAGCTTGGTTGAACGTACAGTCGGGGCAGATACGCAGTATTTT. Amino acid sequence: CASSLVERTVGADTQYF.

A few counts support this clonotype. V gene TRBV7-2 combines with J gene TRBJ2-7, with D perhaps given as TRBD1 or TRBD2 (5 bases each). V lost 5 bases and J lost 9, with 14 bases in between. From germline, CDR1 is SGHTA and CDR2 FQGNSA. The CDR3 consists of 12 residues. CDR3 sequence (DNA): TGTGCCAGCAGCCCTAGAGGGGTCGGGCAGTACTTC. Translation gives CASSPRGVGQYF.

This clonotype showed up just a few times. The gene calls are TRBV7-3 and TRBJ2-5, with 11 bases fitting TRBD2. The CDR3 loop spans 21 amino acids. The germline CDR1 and CDR2 sequences are SGHTA and FQGTGA. V lost 4 bases and J lost 8; bases outside the gene matches: 27. CDR3 amino acids: CASSSSPGLAGGPIPIGTQYF. The CDR3 bases are TGTGCCAGCAGCTCATCTCCGGGGCTAGCGGGAGGACCGATTCCCATCGGAACCCAGTACTTC.

This clonotype was counted ten times or more. This chain joins TRBV24-1 and TRBJ1-1; D gene unclear. Germline V lookup: CDR1 KGHDR, CDR2 SFDVKD. The CDR3 length is 13 residues. The V end was cut by 8 bases, the J end by 1 base, with 10 bases between. As DNA, the CDR3 is TGTGCCACCAAGGAAAACAAGAACACTGAAGCTTTCTTT. Translating gives CATKENKNTEAFF.

The rearrangement uses TRBV6-4 and TRBJ2-1; TRBD1 matches 10 bases. CDR1 and CDR2 from the germline V gene are MRHNA and SNTAGT. V trimming: 5 bases; J trimming: 4 bases; junction bases outside the gene matches: 5. This CDR3 is built from 15 residues. The CDR3 here is CASSSGTGAYNEQFF. As DNA, the CDR3 is TGTGCCAGCAGTTCCGGGACAGGGGCTTACAATGAGCAGTTCTTC.

In this sample, this clonotype turned up a few times. V usage is TRBV19 and J usage is TRBJ2-3, with D perhaps TRBD2 (5 bases). V was cut by 7 bases and J by 1 base, with 12 bases left in between. The CDR3 spans 14 residues. Germline CDR1 reads LNHDA; CDR2 reads SQIVND (reference sequence). CDR3 sequence: CASIAGGRTDTQYF. CDR3 DNA: TGTGCCAGTATTGCAGGAGGCCGCACAGATACGCAGTATTTT.

This clonotype was detected ten times or more. V usage is TRBV20-1 and J usage is TRBJ1-2; TRBD1 agrees at 9 bases. J was trimmed by 3 bases and V by 2 bases; bases with no gene match: 7. Germline V CDR1 and CDR2: DFQATT, SNEGSKA (reference sequence). The CDR3 consists of 15 residues. The CDR3 nucleotides are TGCAGTGCTAGAAGGACAGGGGTCGGGGACTATGGCTACACCTTC. This gives the protein CSARRTGVGDYGYTF.

This clonotype occurred many times. The rearrangement uses TRBV7-6 and TRBJ2-3; 9 bases fit TRBD1. The CDR3 has 17 amino acids. The V and J ends lost 0 bases and 6 bases, in that order; junction bases with no gene match: 10. The germline CDR1 and CDR2 sequences are SGHVS and FNYEAQ. CDR3: CASSLASWTGVADTQYF. Here the CDR3 DNA reads TGTGCCAGCAGCTTAGCCTCATGGACAGGGGTAGCGGATACGCAGTATTTT.

This clonotype was seen many times. The chain couples TRBV28 to TRBJ1-1; 8 bases map to TRBD1. The CDR3 loop spans 15 amino acids. CDR1 and CDR2 (germline): MDHEN, SYDVKM. The V segment lost 4 bases and the J segment 1 base; nucleotides outside the gene matches: 5. The CDR3 DNA is TGTGCCAGCAGTTCCGGGGACAGGCCGAACACTGAAGCTTTCTTT. Protein: CASSSGDRPNTEAFF.

This clonotype was picked up a small number of times. The chain combines TRBV19 with TRBJ1-3, with D perhaps matching TRBD1 (5 bases). CDR1 and CDR2 (germline): LNHDA, SQIVND (reference sequence). This CDR3 has 21 amino acids. Between the trimmed V and J ends, which lost 7 bases and 0 bases, there was a span of 31 bases. Written as DNA, the CDR3 is TGTGCCAGTATCCACGGGGGAATCAGAACCTTTCCCCCGAGCTCTGGAAACACCATATATTTT. Translation: CASIHGGIRTFPPSSGNTIYF.

This clonotype has a handful of counts. V usage is TRBV25-1 and J usage is TRBJ2-2; 9 bases align to TRBD1. V was clipped by 4 bases and J by 4 bases; unmatched bases: 4. This CDR3 has 15 amino acids. CDR1 is MGHDK, CDR2 SYGVNS, per germline. CDR3: CASSGGQGSTGELFF. CDR3 DNA sequence: TGTGCCAGCAGTGGTGGACAGGGGTCCACCGGGGAGCTGTTTTTT.

This clonotype has ten or more counts. The chain recombines TRBV20-1 with TRBJ1-1, with D perhaps TRBD1 (5 bases). V dropped 0 bases and J dropped 6 bases, with 14 bases sitting between them. CDR3 size: 14 residues. The germline V gene encodes CDR1 DFQATT and CDR2 SNEGSKA (reference sequence). For the CDR3, the DNA is TGCAGTGCTAGAGATTTTACCAGGGACGCTGAAGCTTTCTTT. It yields the protein CSARDFTRDAEAFF.

This clonotype was observed at least ten times. V is TRBV7-2 and J is TRBJ2-3; D possibly uses TRBD1 or TRBD2 (5 bases each). The ends were cut back, 8 bases at V and 4 bases at J, with 16 bases in the middle. The CDR3 totals 14 residues. Germline V gives CDR1 SGHTA, CDR2 FQGNSA. Written as DNA, the CDR3 is TGTGCCAGCGCAATTCGAGAGGGGCCAGATACGCAGTATTTT. This encodes CASAIREGPDTQYF.

This clonotype was seen ten or more times. The chain has TRBV5-1 and TRBJ2-7, with D maybe TRBD2 (5 bases). CDR1 is SGHRS, CDR2 YFSETQ, per germline. V dropped 1 base and J dropped 5 bases, with 10 bases sitting between them. This CDR3 has 13 amino acids. CDR3 in amino acids: CASSLILAHEQYF. Written as DNA, the CDR3 is TGCGCCAGCAGCTTGATCCTAGCCCACGAGCAGTACTTC. The full variable domain, in which reference TRBV5-1 and TRBJ2-7 provide the parts outside the CDR3, is KAGVTQTPRYLIKTRGQQVTLSCSPISGHRSVSWYQQTPGQGLQFLFEYFSETQRNKGNFPGRFSGRQFSNSRSEMNVSTLELGDSALYLCASSLILAHEQYFGPGTRLTVT.

Ten or more counts support this clonotype. The chain links TRBV7-9 to TRBJ1-1; D ambiguous. Germline V gene data show CDR1 as SEHNR and CDR2 as FQNEAQ (reference sequence). V lost 2 bases to trimming and J lost 1 base, with 5 bases between them. The CDR3 is made up of 13 amino acids. The CDR3 sequence is CASSLQENTEAFF. CDR3 coding DNA: TGTGCCAGCAGCTTACAGGAGAACACTGAAGCTTTCTTT. The variable domain in full, completed from reference TRBV7-9 and TRBJ1-1, reads DTGVSQNPRHKITKRGQNVTFRCDPISEHNRLYWYRQTLGQGPEFLTYFQNEAQLEKSRLLSDRFSAERPKGSFSTLEIQRTEQGDSAMYLCASSLQENTEAFFGQGTRLTVV.

This clonotype appeared many times. The chain uses TRBV27 and TRBJ2-3, with 7 bases identical to TRBD1. Germline CDR1 and CDR2: MNHEY and SMNVEV (reference sequence). V was clipped by 3 bases and J by 3 bases; unmatched bases: 12. The CDR3 spans 17 residues. The chain's CDR3 is CASSFMVASGGTDTQYF. The CDR3 DNA reads as TGTGCCAGCAGTTTTATGGTCGCGTCAGGGGGAACAGATACGCAGTATTTT.

A word on this clonotype: At one of its ends the junction is not consistent with the germline gene, which may arise from a read error. The rearrangement joins TRBV29-1 to TRBJ1-5, with D hard to call. Germline V gene lookup returns CDR1 SQVTM and CDR2 ANQGSEA. The CDR3 has 12 residues. CDR3 in amino acids: CSVQDGGWPQHF. The CDR3 DNA sequence: TGCAGCGTTCAAGACGGAGGGTGGCCCCAGCATTTT.

This clonotype has ten or more counts. This chain connects TRBV29-1 to TRBJ2-7; a possible D gene is TRBD2 (5 bases). The CDR3 spans 14 residues. V shed 0 bases and J shed 3 bases, with 12 bases lying between them. From germline, CDR1 is SQVTM and CDR2 ANQGSEA. CDR3 nucleotides: TGCAGCGTTGAAGATGGACCGGGGAACTACGAGCAGTACTTC. Its translation is CSVEDGPGNYEQYF.

This clonotype occurred a few times. J is TRBJ2-1 and V is TRBV7-2; 8 bases agree with TRBD1. Trimming cost V 3 bases and J 4 bases; bases outside gene matches: 11. Looked up from germline, CDR1 is SGHTA and CDR2 is FQGNSA. This CDR3 is 17 amino acids long. The CDR3 DNA follows: TGTGCCAGCAGCTTTCTTACCGGGACAGGAGATTACAATGAGCAGTTCTTC. Translating gives CASSFLTGTGDYNEQFF.